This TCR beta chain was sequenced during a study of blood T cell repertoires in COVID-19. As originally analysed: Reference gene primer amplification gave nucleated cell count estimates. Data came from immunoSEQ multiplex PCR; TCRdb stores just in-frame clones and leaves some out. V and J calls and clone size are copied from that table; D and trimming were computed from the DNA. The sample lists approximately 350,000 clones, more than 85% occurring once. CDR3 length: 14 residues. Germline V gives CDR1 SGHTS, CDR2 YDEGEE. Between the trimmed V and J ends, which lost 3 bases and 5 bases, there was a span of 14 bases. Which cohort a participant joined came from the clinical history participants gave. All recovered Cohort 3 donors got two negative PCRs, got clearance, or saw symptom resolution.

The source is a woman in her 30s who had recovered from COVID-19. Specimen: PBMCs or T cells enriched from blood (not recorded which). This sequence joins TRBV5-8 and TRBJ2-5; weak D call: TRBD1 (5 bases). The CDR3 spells CASSSQGPLETQYF. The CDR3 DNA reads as TGTGCCAGCAGCTCTCAGGGCCCCCTGGAGACCCAGTACTTC.